This TCR beta chain was observed in a study of blood T cell repertoires in COVID-19. The CDR3 extends over 16 amino acids. The V and J ends lost 2 bases and 3 bases, in that order; junction bases with no gene match: 7. Looked up from germline, CDR1 is SGHAT and CDR2 is FQNNGV. Clones were read by immunoSEQ multiplex PCR, and TCRdb kept only the in-frame ones, dropping some. This sample has about 240,000 clones, with around 85% found just once. Sequencing was carried out using peripheral blood. The receptor was isolated from a woman of 80 years or more with acute or convalescent COVID-19. V usage is TRBV11-2 and J usage is TRBJ2-7; TRBD2 aligns across 10 bases. CDR3: CASSLRGSGGFYEQYF. The CDR3 DNA sequence: TGTGCCAGCAGCTTAAGAGGTAGCGGGGGGTTCTACGAGCAGTACTTC. Full variable domain (rest looked up from reference TRBV11-2 and TRBJ2-7): EAGVAQSPRYKIIEKRQSVAFWCNPISGHATLYWYQQILGQGPKLLIQFQNNGVVDDSQLPKDRFSAERLKGVDSTLKIQPAKLEDSAVYLCASSLRGSGGFYEQYFGPGTRLTVT.